This T cell receptor (beta chain) is from a study of early T cells in non-severe SARS-CoV-2 infection. TCRdb passed the 5' RACE reads through MiXCR, listing each CDR3 protein once. This table has fewer than 100,000 distinct CDR3 sequences, 10% to 15% appearing once. Sample: whole blood. The sequence came from an adult who was a healthcare worker with PCR-confirmed SARS-CoV-2 infection or an uninfected control (not recorded which).

The CDR3 region is CASSQDTGYYEQYF. CDR3 bases: TGTGCCAGCAGCCAAGACACCGGCTACTACGAGCAGTACTTC. The chain combines TRBV3-1 with TRBJ2-7; D ambiguous. From germline, CDR1 is LGHDT and CDR2 YNNKEL (reference sequence). CDR3 length: 14 residues. Trimming removed 0 bases at V and 3 bases at J, with 9 bases between.